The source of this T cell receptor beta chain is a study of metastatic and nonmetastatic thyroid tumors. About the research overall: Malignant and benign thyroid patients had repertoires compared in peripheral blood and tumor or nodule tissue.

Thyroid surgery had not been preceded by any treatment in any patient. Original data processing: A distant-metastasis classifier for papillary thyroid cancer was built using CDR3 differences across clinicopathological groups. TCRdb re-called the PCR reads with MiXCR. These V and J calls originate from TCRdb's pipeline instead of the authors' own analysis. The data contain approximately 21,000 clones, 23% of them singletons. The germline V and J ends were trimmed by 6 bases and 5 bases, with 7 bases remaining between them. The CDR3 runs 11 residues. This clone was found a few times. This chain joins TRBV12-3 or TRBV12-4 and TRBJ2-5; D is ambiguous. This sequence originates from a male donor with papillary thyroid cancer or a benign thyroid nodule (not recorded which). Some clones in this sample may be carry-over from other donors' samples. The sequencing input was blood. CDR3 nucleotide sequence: TGTGCCAGCAGCAACTGGGAGACCCAGTACTTC. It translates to CASSNWETQYF.